This entry describes one T cell receptor beta chain. Using its own MiXCR run on the 5' RACE reads, TCRdb lists one record per CDR3 protein. The sample lists approximately 890,000 distinct CDR3 sequences, 10% to 15% occurring once. The entry originates in a study of identical twins. The CDR3 is 14 residues long. V lost 6 bases to trimming and J lost 0 bases, with 9 bases between them. Germline V CDR1 and CDR2: SGDLS, YYNGEE. This sample was also put to use in a study of yellow fever vaccine responses in identical twins.

The chain carries TRBV9 and TRBJ2-2; unclear D gene. The clonotype originates from a woman between 18 and 29 years old in good health. Sequencing was performed on PBMCs. CDR3 DNA: TGTGCCAGCAAGTCAGGTCCGAACACCGGGGAGCTGTTTTTT. Translated: CASKSGPNTGELFF.